Shown below are 20 T cell receptor beta chains from a single sample sequenced in a study of beta chain features in type 1 diabetes. Study conclusions and caveats: Shorter TCRB CDR3s, moderately but significantly so, were found in Type 1 diabetes patients in all four CD4+ subsets.

No antigens are known for them. Sequencing targeted expressed TCRB transcripts, as all isolated RNA had been reverse transcribed. TCRdb's copy holds only in-frame clones and misses some; the assay was immunoSEQ multiplex PCR. This repertoire shows about 150,000 clones, approximately 8% found once; its top ten account for around 0.94%. The sequenced sample consisted of central memory CD4+ T cells from blood. The origin of the receptors is a woman aged 40-49 years with type 1 diabetes.

This chain links TRBV19 with TRBJ2-7; 11 nucleotides line up with TRBD2. Germline assignment: CDR1 LNHDA and CDR2 SQIVND (reference sequence). V lost 5 bases to trimming and J lost 8 bases; unmatched junction nucleotides: 8. The CDR3 loop spans 14 amino acids. CDR3 nucleotide sequence: TGTGCCAGTAGTCAGACTAGCGGGGTGTCTCAGCAGTACTTC. Encoded protein: CASSQTSGVSQQYF.

This clone was seen a handful of times. This chain links TRBV6-6 with TRBJ1-3; D is undetermined. The CDR3 covers 14 residues. Germline CDR1 is MNHNY and CDR2 is SVGAGI (reference sequence). V shed 0 bases and J shed 8 bases, with 11 bases lying between them. CDR3 protein: CASSYSNSLDTIYF. The CDR3 DNA reads as TGTGCCAGCAGTTACTCGAACAGTCTGGACACCATATATTTT.

This clone was seen a few times. The V gene is TRBV4-3, the J gene TRBJ2-3, with 11 bases identical to TRBD2. Germline CDR1 reads LGHNA; CDR2 reads YSLEER. This CDR3 is 19 amino acids long. Trimming took 4 bases from V and 4 from J; bases not matched to a gene: 16. Written as DNA, the CDR3 is TGCGCCAGCAGCCCCTTCCAGGGGGGCCTAGCGGGGGGCTCAGATACGCAGTATTTT. This sequence encodes CASSPFQGGLAGGSDTQYF.

This clone was counted a few times. The V and J genes are TRBV15 and TRBJ2-7, with D possibly matching TRBD1 (5 bases). V lost 0 bases and J 7 bases, leaving 19 bases between the germline ends. This CDR3 comprises 16 residues. Germline assignment: CDR1 LNHNV and CDR2 YYDKDF (reference sequence). CDR3 nucleotides: TGTGCCACCAGCAGAGATCCGCCCAGGGTCGTGGGTGAGCAGTACTTC. Residues: CATSRDPPRVVGEQYF.

This clone came up a few times. The CDR3 loop reads CASSLALSGNTEAFF. The CDR3 bases are TGCGCCAGCAGCTTAGCCCTATCGGGGAACACTGAAGCTTTCTTT. The chain combines TRBV5-1 with TRBJ1-1; no clear D. V lost 2 bases to trimming and J lost 1 base, with 12 bases between them. Germline-derived CDR1 and CDR2 are SGHRS and YFSETQ. The CDR3 totals 15 residues.

The chain employs TRBV6-6 and TRBJ2-3; D gene uncertain. V lost 5 bases and J lost 0, with 12 bases in between. This CDR3 has 15 residues. Per the germline V gene, CDR1 is MNHNY and CDR2 is SVGAGI (reference sequence). CDR3 in amino acids: CASSLDPISTDTQYF. The CDR3 nucleotides are TGTGCCAGCAGTCTAGATCCGATTAGCACAGATACGCAGTATTTT.

This clone appeared once. V usage is TRBV5-1 and J usage is TRBJ2-5; D is possibly TRBD2 (7 bases). The germline V gene has CDR1 SGHRS and CDR2 YFSETQ. With 3 bases removed from V and 1 base from J, the gap between germline ends came to 16 bases. The CDR3 is made up of 16 amino acids. The chain's CDR3 is CASSWSGGGGQETQYF. CDR3 coding DNA: TGCGCCAGCAGCTGGTCTGGGGGGGGCGGCCAAGAGACCCAGTACTTC.

The genes are TRBV7-3 and TRBJ2-2; 7 bases agree with TRBD1. Germline CDR1 is SGHTA and CDR2 is FQGTGA. The V gene end was trimmed by 6 bases and the J gene end by 2 bases; junction bases not matched to a gene: 9. This CDR3 spans 16 amino acids. For the CDR3, the DNA is TGTGCCAGCAGTTCCTCCGGGACAGTAAACACCGGGGAGCTGTTTTTT. It yields the protein CASSSSGTVNTGELFF.

In its sample, this clone was seen a few times. J is TRBJ1-2 and V is TRBV30; weak D call: TRBD1 (5 bases). The germline CDR1 and CDR2 sequences are GTSNPN and SVGIG (reference sequence). Trimming took 0 bases from V and 4 from J, leaving 9 bases between them. The CDR3 covers 13 residues. In DNA, the CDR3 is TGTGCCTGGAGTGTCGGAGGGGTCTATGGCTACACCTTC. Its translation: CAWSVGGVYGYTF.

This clone was counted only a few times. V and J are TRBV11-2 and TRBJ2-1; 10 bases match TRBD2. The ends lost 3 bases at V and 8 bases at J; junction bases unmatched: 10. The CDR3 is 16 amino acids. CDR1 and CDR2 (germline): SGHAT, FQNNGV. CDR3 sequence: CASSFLTSGLADEQFF. The CDR3 bases are TGTGCCAGCAGCTTCCTGACTAGCGGGTTGGCTGATGAGCAGTTCTTC.

The V call is TRBV7-2, the J call TRBJ2-1, with TRBD2 matching 11 bases. The V segment lost 4 bases and the J segment 5 bases; nucleotides outside the gene matches: 4. The CDR3 covers 15 residues. Germline CDR1 reads SGHTA; CDR2 reads FQGNSA. The CDR3: CASSWGGLADNEQFF. CDR3 DNA: TGTGCCAGCAGCTGGGGGGGACTAGCGGACAATGAGCAGTTCTTC.

The V call is TRBV11-1, the J call TRBJ1-1; perhaps TRBD1 as D (6 bases). The germline V gene encodes CDR1 SGHAT and CDR2 FQDESV (reference sequence). V was pared by 5 bases and J by 4 bases, with 11 bases between. The length of the CDR3 is 13 residues. The CDR3 nucleotides read TGTGCCAGCAGCAGACAGGAACGCACTGAAGCTTTCTTT. Its protein is CASSRQERTEAFF.

This clone was seen repeatedly, ten times or more. The sample holds other DNA sequences that translate to the same CDR3. The chain joins TRBV5-1 to TRBJ1-2; 11 bases are shared with TRBD1. This CDR3 contains 14 residues. J gave up 8 bases and V 1 base, and 4 bases lay outside the gene matches. Germline V gene sequence: CDR1 SGHRS, CDR2 YFSETQ. The CDR3 coding sequence is TGCGCCAGCAGCTTGTGGACAGGGGGCCAAGGCTACACCTTC. It specifies CASSLWTGGQGYTF.

The chain has TRBV28 and TRBJ2-1; D gene uncertain. Trimming shortened V by 4 bases and J by 0 bases, and 10 bases separated the two germline ends. CDR1 is MDHEN, CDR2 SYDVKM, per germline. The CDR3 is made up of 15 amino acids. CDR3 loop: CASSSTSGSYNEQFF. Written as DNA, the CDR3 is TGTGCCAGCAGTTCCACCAGTGGCTCCTACAATGAGCAGTTCTTC.

This clone was seen a few times. The rearrangement joins TRBV5-1 to TRBJ1-2; tentative D call: TRBD1 (6 bases). CDR1 and CDR2 from the germline V gene are SGHRS and YFSETQ. V was cut by 4 bases and J by 5 bases, with 15 bases left in between. The CDR3 runs to 14 residues. CDR3 in DNA: TGCGCCAGCAGCCCCCGCGGGGGCACGTATGGCTACACCTTC. Protein sequence: CASSPRGGTYGYTF.

In this sample, this clone turned up a few times. The V gene is TRBV27, the J gene TRBJ2-1; 12 bases align to TRBD1. The CDR3 is made up of 13 amino acids. Trimming at V came to 6 bases and at J to 8 bases, leaving 2 bases not matched to a gene. CDR1 MNHEY and CDR2 SMNVEV come from the germline V gene (reference sequence). The CDR3 protein is CASRGTGGHEQFF. The CDR3 DNA follows: TGTGCCAGCAGGGGGACAGGGGGCCATGAGCAGTTCTTC.

This clone has a handful of counts. The rearrangement uses TRBV7-8 and TRBJ1-1; D gene unclear. The CDR3 consists of 14 residues. The germline gives CDR1 SGHVS, CDR2 FQNEAQ. V lost 4 bases and J 2 bases, leaving 11 bases between the germline ends. In nucleotides, the CDR3 is TGTGCCAGCAGCTATAATCTAGTAAACACTGAAGCTTTCTTT. Translation gives CASSYNLVNTEAFF. The full variable domain, rest sourced from reference TRBV7-8 and TRBJ1-1, is GAGVSQSPRYKVAKRGQDVALRCDPISGHVSLFWYQQALGQGPEFLTYFQNEAQLDKSGLPSDRFFAERPEGSVSTLKIQRTQQEDSAVYLCASSYNLVNTEAFFGQGTRLTVV.

In its sample, this clone was seen a few times. J is TRBJ1-1 and V is TRBV6-1, with D perhaps TRBD1 (5 bases). Germline V gives CDR1 MNHNS, CDR2 SASEGT. The CDR3 extends over 13 amino acids. V lost 7 bases and J lost 1, with 10 bases in between. Here the CDR3 reads CASTPTENTEAFF. The CDR3 DNA is TGTGCCAGCACCCCGACAGAGAACACTGAAGCTTTCTTT.

The rearrangement links TRBV4-3 to TRBJ1-2; 7 bases map to TRBD1. Germline loops: CDR1 LGHNA, CDR2 YSLEER. The V gene end was trimmed by 0 bases and the J gene end by 4 bases; junction bases not matched to a gene: 8. The CDR3 runs to 16 residues. This CDR3 is CASSQDPQGSGYGYTF. The CDR3 nucleotides read TGCGCCAGCAGCCAAGACCCACAGGGGAGCGGCTATGGCTACACCTTC.

CDR3 amino acids: CASSPTSGTLYEQYF. The CDR3, as DNA: TGTGCCAGCAGTCCTACTAGCGGGACCCTCTACGAGCAGTACTTC. V and J are TRBV7-2 and TRBJ2-7; 10 bases line up with TRBD2. This CDR3 spans 15 amino acids. The V and J ends lost 6 bases and 3 bases, in that order; junction bases with no gene match: 8. Per the germline V gene, CDR1 is SGHTA and CDR2 is FQGNSA. Looking up the rest from reference TRBV7-2 and TRBJ2-7 gives the full variable domain: GAGVSQSPSNKVTEKGKDVELRCDPISGHTALYWYRQSLGQGLEFLIYFQGNSAPDKSGLPSDRFSAERTGGSVSTLTIQRTQQEDSAVYLCASSPTSGTLYEQYFGPGTRLTVT.